The 20 T cell receptor beta chains given below trace back to one sample, sequenced in a study of blood T cell repertoires in COVID-19. Only in-frame clones appear in the TCRdb table, and some are missing; sequencing was by immunoSEQ multiplex PCR. Of some 250,000 clones in the sample, roughly 86% are singletons; the top ten hold roughly 0.8%. Sequenced material: peripheral blood. The receptors were gathered from a woman younger than 45 with acute or convalescent COVID-19.

This clone has just a few counts. The chain joins TRBV3-1 (or the pseudogene TRBV3-2) to TRBJ2-7, with no clear D. Per germline, CDR1 LGHDT and CDR2 YNNKEL (reference sequence). The CDR3 runs to 15 residues. Trimming took 4 bases from V and 2 from J, leaving 15 bases between them. CDR3 sequence: CASSRQDKMAYEQYF. The CDR3 DNA sequence: TGTGCCAGCAGCCGACAAGACAAAATGGCCTACGAGCAGTACTTC.

This sequence joins TRBV30 and TRBJ1-2, with 7 nucleotides matching TRBD1. J was trimmed by 6 bases and V by 3 bases; bases with no gene match: 10. Per germline, CDR1 GTSNPN and CDR2 SVGIG (reference sequence). This CDR3 comprises 14 residues. The CDR3 DNA reads as TGTGCCTGGAGCATGGTGACAGGGTTCCATGGCTACACCTTC. Encoded protein: CAWSMVTGFHGYTF. The whole variable domain, filled in from reference TRBV30 and TRBJ1-2, reads SQTIHQWPATLVQPVGSPLSLECTVEGTSNPNLYWYRQAAGRGLQLLFYSVGIGQISSEVPQNLSASRPQDRQFILSSKKLLLSDSGFYLCAWSMVTGFHGYTFGSGTRLTVV.

The CDR3 bases are TGTGCCATCAGTGAAGACGACAGGGGGGAGACCCAGTACTTC. Its translation is CAISEDDRGETQYF. The gene calls are TRBV10-3 and TRBJ2-5, with 9 bases aligning to TRBD1. Germline V gene sequence: CDR1 ENHRY, CDR2 SYGVKD. The J segment lost 5 bases and the V segment lost 3 bases, leaving 4 bases of the junction unmatched. CDR3 length: 14 amino acids.

V and J are TRBV9 and TRBJ1-2; tentative D call: TRBD1 (6 bases). Germline assignment: CDR1 SGDLS and CDR2 YYNGEE. The CDR3 totals 15 residues. V was clipped by 0 bases and J by 2 bases, with 11 bases between them. The CDR3: CASSVEGGPNYGYTF. CDR3 in DNA: TGTGCCAGCAGCGTAGAGGGGGGGCCCAACTATGGCTACACCTTC.

The chain joins TRBV19 to TRBJ1-6; 8 nucleotides match TRBD1. This CDR3 region has 15 residues. V shed 3 bases, J shed 7 bases, and the junction held 5 bases outside the gene matches. Germline V gives CDR1 LNHDA, CDR2 SQIVND (reference sequence). The CDR3 bases are TGTGCCAGTAGTATGGGACAGGTTAGAAATTCACCCCTCCACTTT. This encodes CASSMGQVRNSPLHF.

The CDR3 DNA is TGTGCCAGCAGTTACTCGAGTCCGTACTCTGGAAACACCATATATTTT. Translating gives CASSYSSPYSGNTIYF. This rearrangement joins TRBV6-5 to TRBJ1-3; D remains ambiguous. The CDR3 loop spans 16 amino acids. V was shortened by 0 bases and J by 0 bases, with 9 bases between the two germline ends. CDR1 MNHEY and CDR2 SVGAGI come from the germline V gene.

This sequence joins TRBV7-2 and TRBJ2-7; D not certain. The CDR3 is made up of 13 amino acids. Between the trimmed V and J ends, which lost 1 base and 5 bases, there was a span of 9 bases. In germline, CDR1 is SGHTA, CDR2 FQGNSA. CDR3 in amino acids: CASSLESIHEQYF. In DNA form, the CDR3 reads TGTGCCAGCAGCTTAGAGAGTATCCACGAGCAGTACTTC.

This clone has only one observation. The chain joins TRBV7-2 to TRBJ2-7; TRBD2 matches 13 bases. The CDR3 consists of 16 residues. Germline CDR1 and CDR2: SGHTA and FQGNSA. Trimming removed 5 bases from V and 0 bases from J; junction bases left unmatched: 4. CDR3 coding DNA: TGTGCCAGCAGCCCCCGGACTAGCGGGAGCTCCTACGAGCAGTACTTC. It specifies CASSPRTSGSSYEQYF.

The J gene is TRBJ2-1, the V gene TRBV19; TRBD2 matches at 11 bases. V shed 9 bases and J 3 bases; nucleotides not matched to a gene: 7. The CDR3 runs to 15 residues. Looked up from germline, CDR1 is LNHDA and CDR2 is SQIVND (reference sequence). The CDR3 DNA reads as TGTGCCAGCACATTCGGGACTAGCGGCTACAATGAGCAGTTCTTC. Translation gives CASTFGTSGYNEQFF.

The sample holds one count of this clone. This chain uses TRBV6-4 with TRBJ2-7; no clear D gene. This CDR3 region has 12 residues. Germline CDR1 reads MRHNA; CDR2 reads SNTAGT. Trimming took 2 bases from V and 2 from J, leaving 4 bases between them. CDR3: CASSDQTYEQYF. Here the CDR3 DNA reads TGTGCCAGCAGTGACCAGACCTACGAGCAGTACTTC.

This clone has only a few counts. The V call is TRBV4-2, the J call TRBJ2-5; D gene unclear. This CDR3 has 14 amino acids. Trimming removed 6 bases at V and 2 bases at J, with 13 bases between. Germline CDR1 and CDR2: LGHNA and YNFKEQ. CDR3 residues: CASSRVERQETQYF. The CDR3 coding sequence is TGTGCCAGCAGTCGTGTGGAGCGTCAAGAGACCCAGTACTTC.

The rearrangement uses TRBV7-2 and TRBJ1-1, with D possibly being TRBD1 (5 bases). This CDR3 has 13 amino acids. With 1 base removed from V and 6 bases from J, the gap between germline ends came to 9 bases. Per germline, CDR1 SGHTA and CDR2 FQGNSA. The CDR3 bases are TGTGCCAGCAGCTTAGGATCGGGGGCTGAAGCTTTCTTT. Protein product: CASSLGSGAEAFF. The full variable domain, rest sourced from reference TRBV7-2 and TRBJ1-1, is GAGVSQSPSNKVTEKGKDVELRCDPISGHTALYWYRQSLGQGLEFLIYFQGNSAPDKSGLPSDRFSAERTGGSVSTLTIQRTQQEDSAVYLCASSLGSGAEAFFGQGTRLTVV.

The V call is TRBV7-9, the J call TRBJ2-5; 7 bases align to TRBD2. The germline gives CDR1 SEHNR, CDR2 FQNEAQ (reference sequence). This CDR3 comprises 16 residues. J gave up 2 bases and V 5 bases, and 11 bases lay outside the gene matches. CDR3 protein: CASSPDRGVPQETQYF. The CDR3 DNA is TGTGCCAGCAGCCCGGACCGGGGGGTCCCGCAAGAGACCCAGTACTTC.

In regard to this clone: This CDR3 is also generated by other DNA sequences in the sample. This chain uses TRBV9 with TRBJ2-1, with D perhaps matching TRBD1 (5 bases). The length of the CDR3 is 15 residues. Trimming pared 0 bases from V and 1 base from J, leaving 8 bases between. Germline V CDR1 and CDR2: SGDLS, YYNGEE. This chain's CDR3 is CASSVGGGSYNEQFF. DNA for the CDR3: TGTGCCAGCAGCGTAGGGGGCGGATCCTACAATGAGCAGTTCTTC. The variable domain in full, with the rest retrieved from reference TRBV9 and TRBJ2-1, is DSGVTQTPKHLITATGQRVTLRCSPRSGDLSVYWYQQSLDQGLQFLIQYYNGEERAKGNILERFSAQQFPDLHSELNLSSLELGDSALYFCASSVGGGSYNEQFFGPGTRLTVL.

The chain uses TRBV19 and TRBJ2-7; TRBD2 matches 7 bases. The CDR3 consists of 17 residues. Germline V lookup: CDR1 LNHDA, CDR2 SQIVND (reference sequence). V trimming: 3 bases; J trimming: 3 bases; junction bases outside the gene matches: 14. DNA for the CDR3: TGTGCCAGTAGTATGGGGGGGATGCAGGACGGGTACTACGAGCAGTACTTC. Amino acid sequence: CASSMGGMQDGYYEQYF.

CDR3 sequence: CASSEWYSDTEAFF. CDR3 nucleotides: TGTGCCAGCAGTGAATGGTATTCGGACACTGAAGCTTTCTTT. The gene calls are TRBV2 and TRBJ1-1, with D unclear. CDR1 is SNHLY, CDR2 FYNNEI, per germline. Trimming left V 2 bases short and J 3 bases short, with 10 bases between. There are 14 residues in the CDR3.

The CDR3 loop reads CASSLRTSFKTQYF. The CDR3 DNA follows: TGTGCCAGCAGTCTCCGGACTAGCTTTAAGACCCAGTACTTC. The V and J genes are TRBV6-5 and TRBJ2-5, with 8 bases aligning to TRBD2. V gave up 5 bases and J gave up 6 bases; unmatched junction bases: 8. CDR3 length: 14 amino acids. Germline CDR1 is MNHEY and CDR2 is SVGAGI.

DNA for the CDR3: TGTGCCAGCAGCTTAGACAGGGTTACCACCATATATTTT. This encodes CASSLDRVTTIYF. The chain couples TRBV7-2 to TRBJ1-3; a possible D gene is TRBD1 (6 bases). V lost 1 base and J 9 bases, leaving 10 bases between the germline ends. CDR1 is SGHTA, CDR2 FQGNSA, per germline. CDR3 length equals 13 residues.

V gene TRBV7-8 combines with J gene TRBJ2-3; tentatively, D is TRBD1 (6 bases). Germline V gene lookup returns CDR1 SGHVS and CDR2 FQNEAQ. CDR3 length equals 17 residues. Trimming shortened V by 1 base and J by 0 bases, and 14 bases separated the two germline ends. The CDR3 spells CASSLVKGQRSTDTQYF. The CDR3 DNA follows: TGTGCCAGCAGCTTAGTAAAGGGACAAAGAAGCACAGATACGCAGTATTTT.

The rearrangement joins TRBV5-1 to TRBJ2-1, with a tentative D call TRBD2 (6 bases). The V and J ends lost 4 bases and 6 bases respectively, with 17 bases between them. The germline gives CDR1 SGHRS, CDR2 YFSETQ. This CDR3 region has 15 residues. The CDR3 coding sequence is TGCGCCAGCAGCCGGGAGAGGAATCGGTTCAATGAGCAGTTCTTC. Protein sequence: CASSRERNRFNEQFF.